The clone carrying this T cell receptor (beta chain) is medium-sized by share. What it recognizes is unknown. Trimming stripped 3 bases from V and 1 base from J, with 11 bases between. Germline-derived CDR1 and CDR2 are SGHAT and FQNNGV. The CDR3 has 15 amino acids. The sample belongs to a study of early T cells in non-severe SARS-CoV-2 infection. Each CDR3 protein is one row after TCRdb ran MiXCR on the 5' RACE reads. The table lists tens of thousands of distinct CDR3 sequences, 8.5% to 10% of them singletons. Overall study findings and caveats: VDJdb matching favored anti-spike CD8 responses, missing private and CD4 specificities.

This clonotype originated in an adult who was a healthcare worker with PCR-confirmed SARS-CoV-2 infection or an uninfected control (not recorded which). The material was whole blood, obtained at baseline. V is TRBV11-2 and J is TRBJ2-3; D is unresolved. CDR3: CASSFQGLRTDTQYF. The CDR3 region has the DNA TGTGCCAGCAGCTTTCAAGGCTTACGCACAGATACGCAGTATTTT.